Listed below are T cell receptor beta chains from one sample, sequenced in a study of blood T cells in healthy people across ages. TCRdb re-called the 5' RACE reads with MiXCR, one entry per CDR3 protein. The sample lists hundreds of thousands of distinct CDR3 sequences, roughly 21% seen once, with roughly 3.6% in the top ten. Sequences were obtained from blood. These TCRs come from a man between 65 and 80 years old in good health. Each CDR3 is given with its conserved first and last residue. D genes are given only for firm matches. Clone size appears in some rows only: once, few, many, or a class for an expanded clone.

len | d_gene | j_gene | abundance | v_gene | CDR3aa | CDR3nt
13 | - | TRBJ2-7 | few | TRBV28 | CAGSPDRTSEQYF | TGTGCCGGCAGTCCCGACAGGACATCCGAGCAGTACTTC
12 | - | TRBJ2-5 | - | TRBV6-2/TRBV6-3 | CASTPSGKTQYF | TGTGCCAGCACGCCCTCTGGGAAGACCCAGTACTTC
14 | TRBD1 | TRBJ2-5 | many | TRBV29-1 | CSVGGQSSQETQYF | TGCAGCGTTGGGGGACAGAGTTCCCAAGAGACCCAGTACTTC
14 | - | TRBJ2-7 | few | TRBV6-5 | CASSVGPLSYEQYF | TGTGCCAGCAGTGTAGGGCCCCTTTCCTACGAGCAGTACTTC
18 | - | TRBJ2-1 | - | TRBV6-1 | CASTHLLGPGNSVNEQFF | TGTGCCAGCACGCACCTATTGGGCCCGGGTAATTCAGTGAATGAGCAGTTCTTC
14 | - | TRBJ1-5 | - | TRBV18 | CASSREHSNQPQHF | TGTGCCAGCTCGCGAGAACATAGCAATCAGCCCCAGCATTTT
13 | - | TRBJ2-1 | few | TRBV3-1 | CASSQGRGNEQFF | TGTGCCAGCAGCCAAGGACGCGGGAATGAGCAGTTCTTC
18 | TRBD2 | TRBJ2-1 | - | TRBV4-3 | CASSQDIQLAGDYNEQFF | TGCGCCAGCAGCCAAGATATTCAGTTGGCGGGAGATTACAATGAGCAGTTCTTC
13 | - | TRBJ2-7 | many | TRBV5-1 | CASSLVGEYEQYF | TGCGCCAGCAGCTTGGTGGGGGAGTACGAGCAGTACTTC
13 | - | TRBJ2-7 | - | TRBV29-1 | CSAGTSVAYEQYF | TGCAGCGCCGGGACATCGGTGGCCTACGAGCAGTACTTC
13 | - | TRBJ2-7 | - | TRBV7-9 | CASSRTESYEQYF | TGTGCCAGCAGTCGGACAGAGTCCTACGAGCAGTACTTC
13 | TRBD1 | TRBJ1-4 | few | TRBV12-3/TRBV12-4 | CANANRGLEKLFF | TGTGCCAACGCTAACAGGGGGCTTGAAAAACTGTTTTTT
18 | TRBD1 | TRBJ1-5 | few | TRBV2 | CASSEETGGTHSNQPQHF | TGTGCCAGCAGTGAAGAGACAGGGGGGACGCATAGCAATCAGCCCCAGCATTTT
16 | TRBD1 | TRBJ1-4 | - | TRBV28 | CASSRGTGGELEKLFF | TGTGCCAGCAGTCGTGGGACAGGGGGCGAGCTTGAAAAACTGTTTTTT
13 | TRBD2 | TRBJ2-3 | many | TRBV20-1 | CSARDPAGIKPYF | TGCAGTGCTAGAGATCCAGCGGGAATCAAGCCGTATTTT
13 | - | TRBJ2-5 | few | TRBV11-2 | CASSFSAQETQYF | TGTGCCAGCAGCTTTAGCGCGCAAGAGACCCAGTACTTC
14 | TRBD2 | TRBJ2-1 | few | TRBV20-1 | CSAPAGDSYNEQFF | TGCAGTGCCCCAGCGGGGGACTCCTACAATGAGCAGTTCTTC
16 | TRBD2 | TRBJ2-1 | few | TRBV20-1 | CSARDPGTSGINEQFF | TGCAGTGCTAGAGATCCGGGGACTAGCGGGATCAATGAGCAGTTCTTC
17 | TRBD2 | TRBJ2-2 | few | TRBV15 | CATSRDKASGSTGELFF | TGTGCCACCAGCAGAGATAAGGCTAGCGGGTCCACCGGGGAGCTGTTTTTT
16 | - | TRBJ2-7 | - | TRBV28 | CASSPRPDRLPYEQYF | TGCGCCAGCAGTCCCCGCCCTGACAGGCTCCCTTACGAGCAGTACTTC
14 | - | TRBJ2-5 | - | TRBV7-2 | CASSSMRGPETQYF | TGTGCCAGCAGCTCAATGAGGGGTCCTGAGACCCAGTACTTC
14 | TRBD1 | TRBJ2-5 | many | TRBV20-1 | CSANRGARGETQYF | TGCAGTGCTAACAGGGGAGCGAGAGGGGAGACCCAGTACTTC
16 | TRBD2 | TRBJ2-3 | - | TRBV7-2 | CASTRLAGGGVDTQYF | TGTGCCAGCACCCGACTAGCGGGAGGCGGAGTAGATACGCAGTATTTT
15 | TRBD1 | TRBJ2-5 | once | TRBV20-1 | CSATSGTADQETQYF | TGCAGTGCTACTTCCGGGACAGCGGACCAAGAGACCCAGTACTTC
11 | TRBD2 | TRBJ2-5 | - | TRBV29-1 | CSVSLPSGQYF | TGCAGCGTCTCGCTTCCTAGCGGACAGTACTTC
16 | - | TRBJ1-1 | few | TRBV21-1 | CASSTFGQGAGTEAFF | -
15 | TRBD1 | TRBJ2-1 | - | TRBV12-3/TRBV12-4 | CASSQRQGPYNEQFF | TGTGCCAGCAGCCAAAGACAGGGACCCTACAATGAGCAGTTCTTC
15 | - | TRBJ2-2 | - | TRBV10-3 | CAISEEKRDTGELFF | TGTGCCATCAGTGAGGAAAAGCGGGACACCGGGGAGCTGTTTTTT
15 | - | TRBJ2-3 | many | TRBV7-3 | CASSAAGVSTDTQYF | TGTGCCAGCAGCGCCGCAGGGGTGAGCACAGATACGCAGTATTTT
19 | TRBD2 | TRBJ2-5 | few | TRBV11-2 | CASSFPSLAEIIYQETQYF | TGTGCCAGCAGCTTCCCGTCACTAGCGGAAATAATATACCAAGAGACCCAGTACTTC
15 | TRBD2 | TRBJ2-2 | once | TRBV20-1 | CSARLAGGGGGELFF | TGCAGTGCTAGGCTGGCGGGAGGGGGGGGCGGGGAGCTGTTTTTT
14 | - | TRBJ2-2 | - | TRBV30 | CAWSTGKNTGELFF | TGTGCCTGGAGTACCGGGAAGAACACCGGGGAGCTGTTTTTT
12 | - | TRBJ2-5 | - | TRBV7-3 | CASFNDQETQYF | TGTGCCAGCTTTAATGACCAAGAGACCCAGTACTTC
13 | - | TRBJ2-1 | - | TRBV21-1 | CASSKGTRNEQFF | TGTGCCAGCAGCAAGGGCACTAGGAATGAGCAGTTCTTC
19 | - | TRBJ2-5 | - | TRBV4-1 | CASSQDGGLKGSPRETQYF | TGCGCCAGCAGCCAAGATGGAGGGCTCAAAGGCAGTCCCCGAGAGACCCAGTACTTC
12 | - | TRBJ2-3 | - | TRBV28 | CASSSVGGTQYF | TGTGCCAGCAGCTCCGTAGGGGGTACGCAGTATTTT
14 | - | TRBJ2-3 | few | TRBV29-1 | CSVRRERDTDTQYF | TGCAGCGTTCGGAGGGAGCGCGACACAGATACGCAGTATTTT
14 | TRBD1 | TRBJ2-7 | - | TRBV7-2 | CASSQGQALGEQYF | TGTGCCAGCAGCCAGGGACAGGCTCTCGGCGAGCAGTACTTC
14 | - | TRBJ1-2 | - | TRBV5-1 | CASSPTVTNYGYTF | TGCGCCAGCAGCCCAACGGTCACTAACTATGGCTACACCTTC
13 | - | TRBJ2-1 | - | TRBV19 | CATGDSSYNEQFF | TGTGCCACTGGAGATAGCTCCTACAATGAGCAGTTCTTC
14 | TRBD1 | TRBJ1-1 | - | TRBV5-6 | CASSLRQGAGEAFF | TGTGCCAGCAGCTTGCGACAGGGGGCGGGGGAAGCTTTCTTT
13 | TRBD2 | TRBJ2-1 | - | TRBV7-3 | CASSSTSGSGLFF | TGTGCCAGCAGCTCGACTAGCGGGAGTGGTCTGTTCTTC
15 | - | TRBJ2-5 | few | TRBV5-1 | CAGSLGSSGKETQYF | TGCGCCGGCAGCTTGGGGTCCAGCGGAAAAGAGACCCAGTACTTC
16 | - | TRBJ2-3 | - | TRBV5-1 | CASSGGPGGSTDTQYF | TGCGCCAGCAGCGGCGGCCCAGGGGGGAGCACAGATACGCAGTATTTT
16 | - | TRBJ2-5 | - | TRBV5-1 | CASSLGVGRWQGTQYF | TGCGCCAGCAGCTTGGGTGTGGGGCGCTGGCAAGGGACCCAGTACTTC
16 | TRBD2 | TRBJ2-5 | once | TRBV3-1 | CASSSPGLAGVLTQYF | TGTGCCAGTAGCTCTCCGGGACTAGCGGGAGTTTTGACCCAGTACTTC
17 | TRBD1 | TRBJ1-4 | - | TRBV3-1 | CASSQGRDRATNEKLFF | TGTGCCAGCAGCCAAGGGAGGGACAGGGCTACTAATGAAAAACTGTTTTTT
15 | TRBD1 | TRBJ2-7 | - | TRBV9 | CASSVGGQDIYEQYF | TGTGCCAGCAGCGTAGGGGGACAGGACATCTACGAGCAGTACTTC
14 | - | TRBJ1-5 | - | TRBV12-3/TRBV12-4 | CASSLDTSNQPQHF | TGTGCCAGCAGCCTCGACACAAGCAATCAGCCCCAGCATTTT
14 | - | TRBJ2-2 | few | TRBV3-1 | CASSRGARTGELFF | TGTGCCAGCAGCCGGGGGGCGCGCACCGGGGAGCTGTTCTTT
15 | TRBD2 | TRBJ2-4 | few | TRBV4-1 | CASSQATSGRDIQYF | TGCGCCAGCAGCCAGGCGACTAGCGGGAGGGACATTCAGTACTTC
14 | TRBD1 | TRBJ2-7 | - | TRBV20-1 | CSASPDRAPYEQYF | TGCAGTGCTAGTCCTGACAGGGCTCCTTACGAGCAGTACTTC
12 | - | TRBJ2-3 | few | TRBV29-1 | CSVGVTTDTQYF | TGCAGCGTTGGGGTTACCACAGATACGCAGTATTTT
11 | - | TRBJ2-3 | - | TRBV20-1 | CSVGTKDTQYF | TGCAGTGTCGGTACAAAAGATACGCAGTATTTT
13 | - | TRBJ1-1 | few | TRBV20-1 | CSARKTVPPEAFF | TGCAGTGCTAGAAAGACAGTTCCTCCCGAAGCTTTCTTT
14 | - | TRBJ2-5 | many | TRBV3-1 | CASSQDLLQETQYF | TGTGCCAGCAGCCAAGATCTACTACAAGAGACCCAGTACTTC
15 | TRBD1 | TRBJ1-5 | - | TRBV9 | CASSVEGARNQPQHF | TGTGCCAGCAGCGTAGAGGGGGCGCGAAATCAGCCCCAACATTTT
15 | TRBD1 | TRBJ2-7 | - | TRBV6-5 | CASGHRDRSSYEQYF | TGTGCCAGCGGGCATAGGGACAGGTCCTCCTACGAGCAGTACTTC